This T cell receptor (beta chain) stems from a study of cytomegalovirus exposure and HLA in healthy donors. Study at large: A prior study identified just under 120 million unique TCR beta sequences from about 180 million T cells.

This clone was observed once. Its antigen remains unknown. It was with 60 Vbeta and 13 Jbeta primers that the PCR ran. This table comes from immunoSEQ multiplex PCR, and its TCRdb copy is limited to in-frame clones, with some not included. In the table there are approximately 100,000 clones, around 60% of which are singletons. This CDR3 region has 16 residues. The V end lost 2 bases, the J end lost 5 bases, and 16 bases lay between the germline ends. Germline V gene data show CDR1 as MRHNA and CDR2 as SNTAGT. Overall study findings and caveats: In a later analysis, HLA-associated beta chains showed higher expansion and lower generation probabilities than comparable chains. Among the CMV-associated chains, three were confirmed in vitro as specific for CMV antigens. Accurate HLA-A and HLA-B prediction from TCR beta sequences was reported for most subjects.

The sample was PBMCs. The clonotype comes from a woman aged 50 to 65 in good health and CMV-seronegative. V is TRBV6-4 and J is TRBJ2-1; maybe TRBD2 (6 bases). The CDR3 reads CASSDHGWASDNEQFF. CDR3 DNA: TGTGCCAGCAGTGACCATGGTTGGGCTAGCGACAATGAGCAGTTCTTC.